The rows below give T cell receptor beta chains drawn from one sample of a study of response to subunit inactivated influenza vaccine. Each CDR3 protein is one row after TCRdb ran MiXCR on the RT-PCR reads. The sample holds approximately 530,000 distinct CDR3 sequences, 13% seen once. The material sequenced was PBMCs from blood, taken more than 35 days after vaccination. The receptor source for this set is a man between 50 and 59 years old who received an inactivated influenza vaccine. The CDR3 runs from the conserved cysteine through the conserved F or W. A D gene is named only where the DNA matches it firmly. Clone size appears in some rows only: once, few, many, or a class for an expanded clone.

v_gene	d_gene	j_gene	len	abundance	CDR3aa	CDR3nt
TRBV20-1	-	TRBJ2-7	13	-	CSARDQDSYEQYF	TGCAGTGCTAGAGATCAGGACAGCTACGAGCAGTACTTC
TRBV18	-	TRBJ2-1	14	-	CASSPQRVENEQFF	TGTGCCAGCTCACCACAGCGGGTTGAGAATGAGCAGTTCTTC
TRBV5-1	-	TRBJ1-1	15	-	CASSLESSGYTEAFF	TGCGCCAGCAGCTTGGAAAGTTCGGGGTACACTGAAGCTTTCTTT
TRBV20-1	TRBD1	TRBJ2-7	17	-	CSARDRTLGQGRNEQYF	TGCAGTGCTAGAGACCGTACGCTAGGACAGGGGAGGAACGAGCAGTACTTC
TRBV20-1	-	TRBJ2-5	14	-	CRATGETAQETQYF	TGCAGAGCCACCGGAGAGACAGCCCAAGAGACCCAGTACTTC
TRBV7-9	TRBD1	TRBJ2-7	13	many	CASSSGGRREQYF	TGTGCCAGCAGCTCAGGGGGTCGTCGCGAGCAGTACTTC
TRBV6-2/TRBV6-3	TRBD2	TRBJ2-3	17	few	CASSLGLAGLYQDTQYF	TGTGCCAGCAGTCTGGGACTAGCGGGATTGTACCAAGATACGCAGTATTTT
TRBV5-1	-	TRBJ1-2	14	few	CASSPERTAYGYTF	TGCGCCAGCAGCCCGGAACGGACGGCCTATGGCTACACCTTC
TRBV6-5	-	TRBJ2-2	16	few	CASSYSSRKGAGELFF	TGTGCCAGCAGTTACTCTTCCCGTAAGGGCGCCGGGGAGCTGTTTTTT
TRBV20-1	-	TRBJ2-3	13	few	CSASRGDTDTQYF	TGCAGTGCTAGTAGGGGGGACACAGATACGCAGTATTTT
TRBV9	-	TRBJ1-1	14	-	CASSVDLGARGAFF	TGTGCCAGCAGCGTAGATCTGGGGGCCCGGGGAGCTTTCTTT
TRBV9	-	TRBJ2-1	15	-	CASRPGGQTYNEQFF	TGTGCCAGCAGGCCGGGGGGCCAGACATACAATGAGCAGTTCTTC
TRBV13	-	TRBJ2-7	16	few	CASSPPGRPAYYEQYF	TGTGCCAGCAGCCCTCCAGGTAGGCCCGCCTACTACGAGCAGTACTTC
TRBV29-1	-	TRBJ2-7	14	many	CSALLEMTSYEQYF	TGCAGCGCCCTTTTGGAGATGACCTCCTACGAGCAGTACTTC
TRBV6-1	-	TRBJ1-4	14	many	CASRPWAGYEKLFF	TGTGCCAGCAGACCCTGGGCAGGATATGAAAAACTGTTTTTT
TRBV18	-	TRBJ2-2	14	-	CASSPVQNTGELFF	TGTGCCAGCTCACCGGTCCAGAACACCGGGGAGCTGTTTTTT